These 32 T cell receptor beta chains came from one sample sequenced in a study of T cells expressing NK-cell markers. TCRdb reprocessed the 5' RACE reads and reports one entry per CDR3 protein, with no DNA. In all, the sample yields roughly 430,000 distinct CDR3 sequences. The sample consisted of blood T cells: a sorted CD56 or NKG2C T cell subset, CD4+ or CD8+ T cells, or bulk PBMC T cells (not recorded which). These receptor sequences come from a woman aged 18 to 75 in good health.

V gene TRBV29-1 combines with J gene TRBJ2-3; there is no DNA to check the TCRdb D call of TRBD2. CDR3 length equals 14 residues. Looked up from germline, CDR1 is SQVTM and CDR2 is ANQGSEA. CDR3 in amino acids: CSVEGLAGGRSQYF.

This chain joins TRBV7-8 and TRBJ2-7; without DNA, the TCRdb call of TRBD1 cannot be checked. Per germline, CDR1 SGHVS and CDR2 FQNEAQ. The CDR3 is 16 amino acids. CDR3 loop: CASSLGYKGAGREQYF.

This sequence joins TRBV12-3 or TRBV12-4 and TRBJ2-5; TCRdb indicates TRBD1, and absent DNA this call remains unverified. The CDR3 extends over 15 amino acids. The CDR3 reads CASSRQGGTEETQYF.

This chain uses TRBV5-1 with TRBJ2-3. The CDR3 is 16 amino acids. CDR1 SGHRS and CDR2 YFSETQ come from the germline V gene. CDR3 sequence: CASSTAIPLLPDTQYF.

The chain combines TRBV14 with TRBJ2-2; TCRdb selects TRBD1, and the lack of DNA leaves this call unchecked. The CDR3 is 20 residues long. Per the germline V gene, CDR1 is SGHDN and CDR2 is FVKESK. CDR3 sequence reads: CASSYGQDLLATGRTGELFF.

This sequence joins TRBV7-9 and TRBJ2-1. Per germline, CDR1 SEHNR and CDR2 FQNEAQ (reference sequence). The CDR3 contains 13 residues. CDR3 residues: CASSLDWRSEQFF. The complete variable domain, with remaining parts taken from reference TRBV7-9 and TRBJ2-1, reads DTGVSQNPRHKITKRGQNVTFRCDPISEHNRLYWYRQTLGQGPEFLTYFQNEAQLEKSRLLSDRFSAERPKGSFSTLEIQRTEQGDSAMYLCASSLDWRSEQFFGPGTRLTVL.

The chain employs TRBV7-6 and TRBJ2-1. This CDR3 is 16 amino acids long. Per germline, CDR1 SGHVS and CDR2 FNYEAQ. This CDR3 reads CASSLVAGITHNEQFF.

V usage is TRBV5-4 and J usage is TRBJ2-7. The CDR3 sequence is 13 residues long. Germline V CDR1 and CDR2: SGHNT, YYREEE (reference sequence). The CDR3 spells CASSLGFSYEQYF. Together with reference TRBV5-4 and TRBJ2-7, the CDR3 gives the full variable domain: ETGVTQSPTHLIKTRGQQVTLRCSSQSGHNTVSWYQQALGQGPQFIFQYYREEENGRGNFPPRFSGLQFPNYSSELNVNALELDDSALYLCASSLGFSYEQYFGPGTRLTVT.

The V gene is TRBV4-1, the J gene TRBJ1-1. Germline CDR1 and CDR2: MGHRA and YSYEKL. The CDR3 has 14 residues. The CDR3 sequence is CASSQVYSNTEAFF.

The chain joins TRBV19 to TRBJ2-7; TCRdb proposes TRBD1, but this gene call is untestable without DNA. There are 13 residues in the CDR3. Germline CDR1 is LNHDA and CDR2 is SQIVND (reference sequence). This CDR3 is CASRAGQAYEPYF.

This chain connects TRBV5-6 to TRBJ2-1; lacking DNA, the TRBD1 call made by TCRdb goes unchecked. The CDR3 is made up of 20 amino acids. The germline CDR1 and CDR2 sequences are SGHDT and YYEEEE. The CDR3 region is CASHSFRQGQARSSYNEQFF.

The chain links TRBV9 to TRBJ2-2. Germline V gene data show CDR1 as SGDLS and CDR2 as YYNGEE. This CDR3 is 17 amino acids long. The CDR3 loop reads CASSPTGFGSNTGELFF.

This chain joins TRBV7-2 and TRBJ1-4. The CDR3 has 15 amino acids. Germline values: CDR1 SGHTA, CDR2 FQGNSA. This chain's CDR3 is CASSLGGMPNEKLFF.

The rearrangement joins TRBV29-1 to TRBJ1-1; TCRdb lists TRBD1, though no DNA is available to test this call. The CDR3 totals 13 residues. CDR1 SQVTM and CDR2 ANQGSEA come from the germline V gene. CDR3 protein: CSVVGGRDTEAFF.

The chain is built from TRBV12-3 or TRBV12-4 and TRBJ2-7; as DNA is missing, the TRBD2 call by TCRdb cannot be tested. The CDR3 sequence is 18 residues long. CDR3 residues: CASSLDAWTSGSSYEQYF.

The V call is TRBV6-2 or TRBV6-3, the J call TRBJ2-1; as DNA is missing, the TRBD1 call by TCRdb cannot be tested. CDR3 size: 12 residues. CDR1 and CDR2 from the germline V gene are MNHEY and SVGEGT. The CDR3: CASGTRDILQIF.

The chain is built from TRBV19 and TRBJ2-2. Germline CDR1 and CDR2: LNHDA and SQIVND (reference sequence). The CDR3 totals 13 residues. The CDR3 reads CASSMRGTGELFF.

This rearrangement joins TRBV27 to TRBJ2-4; the TRBD1 assignment by TCRdb is unverifiable without DNA. This CDR3 has 15 amino acids. Germline lookup yields CDR1 MNHEY and CDR2 SMNVEV (reference sequence). This chain's CDR3 is CASSSGVGAKNIQYF.

The chain couples TRBV4-1 to TRBJ1-4. Germline V lookup: CDR1 MGHRA, CDR2 YSYEKL. The length of the CDR3 is 16 residues. The chain's CDR3 is CASSQDPGTSNEKLFF.

The chain couples TRBV5-1 to TRBJ1-2; TCRdb reports TRBD1, a call that lacks DNA to check it against. The CDR3 is 17 amino acids. The germline CDR1 and CDR2 sequences are SGHRS and YFSETQ. The CDR3 sequence: CASSFTPAGSGAYGYTF.

The chain carries TRBV29-1 and TRBJ2-1; TCRdb outputs TRBD1, but without DNA this stays unchecked. This CDR3 has 14 amino acids. Germline-derived CDR1 and CDR2 are SQVTM and ANQGSEA. CDR3 loop: CSVELPGTTNEQFF.

The chain has TRBV20-1 and TRBJ1-4; TCRdb reports TRBD1, a call that lacks DNA to check it against. This CDR3 has 15 amino acids. CDR1 is DFQATT, CDR2 SNEGSKA, per germline (reference sequence). CDR3 region: CSARDYRASGEKLFF.

V usage is TRBV20-1 and J usage is TRBJ2-3; with no DNA, the TCRdb D assignment of TRBD2 cannot be verified. This CDR3 is built from 15 residues. Germline assignment: CDR1 DFQATT and CDR2 SNEGSKA (reference sequence). CDR3: CSAQELAGATDTQYF.

This chain links TRBV6-6 with TRBJ2-1; TCRdb picks TRBD2, but there is no DNA to check that call. Germline CDR1 and CDR2: MNHNY and SVGAGI (reference sequence). The length of the CDR3 is 12 residues. Here the CDR3 reads CASSYAEEGQFF.

This chain links TRBV12-3 or TRBV12-4 with TRBJ1-5; as DNA is missing, the TRBD1 call by TCRdb cannot be tested. There are 16 residues in the CDR3. CDR3 amino acids: CASSSTGGPGNQPQHF.

The genes are TRBV24-1 and TRBJ1-2; there is no DNA to check the TCRdb D call of TRBD1. The CDR3 has 14 amino acids. Germline assignment: CDR1 KGHDR and CDR2 SFDVKD. CDR3 sequence reads: CATSGDASERGYTF.

The chain combines TRBV20-1 with TRBJ2-5; lacking DNA, the TRBD1 call made by TCRdb goes unchecked. Looked up from germline, CDR1 is DFQATT and CDR2 is SNEGSKA (reference sequence). This CDR3 is built from 12 residues. CDR3 protein: CSASRGEETQYF.

The CDR3 sequence is CASSGQGPNEQFF. V gene TRBV10-1 combines with J gene TRBJ2-1; TCRdb's D call, TRBD1, is unchecked because there is no DNA. The CDR3 loop spans 13 amino acids. CDR1 and CDR2 from the germline V gene are WNHNN and SYGVQD (reference sequence).

CDR3 protein: CASSPGQQHQPQHF. The chain employs TRBV18 and TRBJ1-5; checking the TCRdb D call of TRBD1 is not possible without DNA. Looked up from germline, CDR1 is KGHSH and CDR2 is LQKENI. The CDR3 covers 14 residues. Full variable domain (missing parts from reference TRBV18 and TRBJ1-5): NAGVMQNPRHLVRRRGQEARLRCSPMKGHSHVYWYRQLPEEGLKFMVYLQKENIIDESGMPKERFSAEFPKEGPSILRIQQVVRGDSAAYFCASSPGQQHQPQHFGDGTRLSIL.

The V call is TRBV13, the J call TRBJ2-7; the TCRdb D gene call, TRBD1, has no DNA to confirm it. The CDR3 sequence is 13 residues long. Germline V gene sequence: CDR1 PRHDT, CDR2 FYEKMQ (reference sequence). Here the CDR3 reads CASSMGHLSEQYF.

The CDR3 protein is CSVEERRGQDTQYF. The gene calls are TRBV29-1 and TRBJ2-3; TCRdb returns TRBD2, unconfirmable since there is no DNA. This CDR3 is 14 amino acids long. Germline loops: CDR1 SQVTM, CDR2 ANQGSEA.

J is TRBJ2-7 and V is TRBV6-5; TCRdb's assignment of TRBD1 cannot be checked, as there is no DNA. The CDR3 totals 12 residues. Germline assignment: CDR1 MNHEY and CDR2 SVGAGI. The CDR3 sequence is CATADPGYEQYF.